The 5 T cell receptor beta chains listed next were all sequenced from one sample in a study of T cell repertoires in cytomegalovirus infection. Their antigens remain unidentified. Each CDR3 protein is one row after TCRdb ran MiXCR on the reads. The sample comprises about 130,000 distinct CDR3 sequences, approximately 24% of which are singletons, and approximately 35% rests with the top ten. The sample was PBMCs, sequenced either directly or after in vitro stimulation (not recorded which). The receptors here all came from a human donor in good health (CMV status not recorded). Some clones in this sample may be carry-over from other donors' samples.

This clonotype was seen many times. This chain connects TRBV12-3 or TRBV12-4 to TRBJ2-1, with D maybe TRBD1 (5 bases). There are 14 residues in the CDR3. Trimming removed 3 bases at V and 9 bases at J, with 15 bases between. DNA for the CDR3: TGTGCCAGCAGTTTCGACGCCTCAAGGGGTGAGCAGTTCTTC. It codes for CASSFDASRGEQFF.

V gene TRBV20-1 combines with J gene TRBJ2-1, with 13 positions matching TRBD2. The CDR3 is made up of 15 amino acids. The germline gives CDR1 DFQATT, CDR2 SNEGSKA (reference sequence). The junction had 3 bases not matched to a gene; V was cut back by 4 bases and J by 3 bases. CDR3 bases: TGCAGTGCTAAAGGACTAGCGGGAGTCTACAATGAGCAGTTCTTC. It encodes CSAKGLAGVYNEQFF.

This clonotype was found a few times. The J gene is TRBJ2-1, the V gene TRBV7-8, with D perhaps matching TRBD1 or TRBD2 (5 bases each). The CDR3 contains 15 residues. The V gene lost 1 base and the J gene lost 4 bases, with 11 bases spanning the gap. Germline lookup yields CDR1 SGHVS and CDR2 FQNEAQ. The CDR3 DNA is TGTGCCAGCAGCTTAGGCGTGGGGGTTTACAATGAGCAGTTCTTC. This sequence encodes CASSLGVGVYNEQFF.

This clonotype was seen a handful of times. This chain connects TRBV23-1 to TRBJ1-6; possible D gene TRBD1, 5 bases. TRBV23-1 is labeled an ORF, and its function is uncertain. CDR3 length equals 16 residues. V lost 2 bases and J lost 9, with 17 bases in between. This CDR3 is CASSQTPGDWRSPLHF. For the CDR3, the DNA is TGCGCCAGCAGTCAAACACCGGGGGACTGGCGTTCACCCCTCCACTTT.

Comments on this clonotype: A read error may produce the germline difference seen at one junction end. V usage is TRBV20-1 and J usage is TRBJ1-1, with no clear D. The CDR3 covers 13 residues. Per the germline V gene, CDR1 is DFQATT and CDR2 is SNEGSKA (reference sequence). The CDR3 loop is CSAREDLDTEAFF. DNA of the CDR3: TGCAGTGCGAGAGAAGACTTAGACACTGAAGCTTTCTTT.